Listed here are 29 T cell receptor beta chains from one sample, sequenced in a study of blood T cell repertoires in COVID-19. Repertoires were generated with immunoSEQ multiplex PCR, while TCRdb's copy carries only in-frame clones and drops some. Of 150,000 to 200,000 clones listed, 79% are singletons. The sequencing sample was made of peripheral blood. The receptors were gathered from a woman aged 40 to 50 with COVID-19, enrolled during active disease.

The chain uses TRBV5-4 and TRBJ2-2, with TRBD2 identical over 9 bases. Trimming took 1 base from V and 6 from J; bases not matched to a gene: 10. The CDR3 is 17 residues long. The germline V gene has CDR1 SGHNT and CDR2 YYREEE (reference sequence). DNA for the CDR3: TGTGCCAGCAGCTTGTATGGCGGGGGGGCCTCCGCCGGGGAGCTGTTTTTT. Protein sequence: CASSLYGGGASAGELFF. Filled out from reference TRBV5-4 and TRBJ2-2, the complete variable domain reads ETGVTQSPTHLIKTRGQQVTLRCSSQSGHNTVSWYQQALGQGPQFIFQYYREEENGRGNFPPRFSGLQFPNYSSELNVNALELDDSALYLCASSLYGGGASAGELFFGEGSRLTVL.

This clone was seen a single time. CDR3 loop: CASSVEGLAGGPQYF. The CDR3 bases are TGTGCCAGCAGCGTAGAAGGGCTAGCGGGGGGTCCCCAGTACTTC. This chain links TRBV9 with TRBJ2-5; 11 bases match TRBD2. The germline V gene encodes CDR1 SGDLS and CDR2 YYNGEE. The trim removed 0 bases at V and 9 bases at J, leaving 7 bases unmatched. The CDR3 runs 15 residues.

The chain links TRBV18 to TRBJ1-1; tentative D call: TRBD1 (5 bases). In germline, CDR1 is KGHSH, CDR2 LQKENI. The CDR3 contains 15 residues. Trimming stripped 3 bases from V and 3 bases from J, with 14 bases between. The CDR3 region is CASSPRQSADTEAFF. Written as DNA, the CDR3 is TGTGCCAGCTCACCCAGACAGTCTGCAGACACTGAAGCTTTCTTT.

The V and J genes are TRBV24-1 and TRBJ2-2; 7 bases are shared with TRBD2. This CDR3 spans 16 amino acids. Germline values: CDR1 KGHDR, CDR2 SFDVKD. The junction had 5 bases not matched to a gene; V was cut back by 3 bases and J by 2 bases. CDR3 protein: CATSDTRDYNTGELFF. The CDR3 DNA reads TGTGCCACCAGTGATACCCGGGACTACAACACCGGGGAGCTGTTTTTT.

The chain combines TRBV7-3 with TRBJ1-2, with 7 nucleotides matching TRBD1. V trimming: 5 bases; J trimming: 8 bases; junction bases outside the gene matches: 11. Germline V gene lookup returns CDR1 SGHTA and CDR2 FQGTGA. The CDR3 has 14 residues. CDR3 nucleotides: TGTGCCAGCAGCCGTGATACAGGGGAAGGCGGCTACACCTTC. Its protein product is CASSRDTGEGGYTF.

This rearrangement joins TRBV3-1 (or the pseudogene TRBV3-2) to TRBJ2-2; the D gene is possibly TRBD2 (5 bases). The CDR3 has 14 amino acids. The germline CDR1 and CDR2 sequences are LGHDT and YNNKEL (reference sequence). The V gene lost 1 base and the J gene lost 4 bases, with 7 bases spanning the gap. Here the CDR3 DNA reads TGTGCCAGCAGCCAAGGGGCGGGCACCGGGGAGCTGTTTTTT. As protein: CASSQGAGTGELFF.

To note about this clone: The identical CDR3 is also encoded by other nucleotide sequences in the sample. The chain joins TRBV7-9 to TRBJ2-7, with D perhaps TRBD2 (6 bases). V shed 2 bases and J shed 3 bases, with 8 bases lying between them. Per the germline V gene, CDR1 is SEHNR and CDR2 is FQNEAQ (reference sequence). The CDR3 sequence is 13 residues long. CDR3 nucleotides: TGTGCCAGCAGCTTACGAGCGGGCTACGAGCAGTACTTC. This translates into CASSLRAGYEQYF.

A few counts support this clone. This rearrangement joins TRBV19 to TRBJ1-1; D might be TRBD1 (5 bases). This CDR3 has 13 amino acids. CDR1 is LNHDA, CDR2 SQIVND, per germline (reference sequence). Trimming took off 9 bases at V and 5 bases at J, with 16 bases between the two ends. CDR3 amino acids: CASLERGRTEAFF. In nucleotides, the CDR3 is TGTGCCAGCTTGGAAAGGGGAAGGACTGAAGCTTTCTTT.

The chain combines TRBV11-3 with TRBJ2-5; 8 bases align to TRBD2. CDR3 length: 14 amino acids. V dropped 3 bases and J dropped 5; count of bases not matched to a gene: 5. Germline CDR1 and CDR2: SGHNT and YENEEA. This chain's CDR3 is CASSFNGGAETQYF. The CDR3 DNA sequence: TGTGCCAGCAGCTTTAACGGGGGGGCGGAGACCCAGTACTTC. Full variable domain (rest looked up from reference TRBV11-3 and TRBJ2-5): EAGVVQSPRYKIIEKKQPVAFWCNPISGHNTLYWYLQNLGQGPELLIRYENEEAVDDSQLPKDRFSAERLKGVDSTLKIQPAELGDSAVYLCASSFNGGAETQYFGPGTRLLVL.

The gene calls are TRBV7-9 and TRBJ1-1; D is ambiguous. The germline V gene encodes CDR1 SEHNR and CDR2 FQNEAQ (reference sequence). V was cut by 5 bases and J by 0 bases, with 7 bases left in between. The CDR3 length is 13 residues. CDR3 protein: CASSPNMNTEAFF. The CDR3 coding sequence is TGTGCCAGCAGCCCAAACATGAACACTGAAGCTTTCTTT.

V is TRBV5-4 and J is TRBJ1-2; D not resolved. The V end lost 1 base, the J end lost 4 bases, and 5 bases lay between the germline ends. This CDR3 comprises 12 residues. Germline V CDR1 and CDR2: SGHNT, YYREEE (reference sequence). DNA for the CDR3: TGTGCCAGCAGCTTGACGCGCTATGGCTACACCTTC. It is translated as CASSLTRYGYTF.

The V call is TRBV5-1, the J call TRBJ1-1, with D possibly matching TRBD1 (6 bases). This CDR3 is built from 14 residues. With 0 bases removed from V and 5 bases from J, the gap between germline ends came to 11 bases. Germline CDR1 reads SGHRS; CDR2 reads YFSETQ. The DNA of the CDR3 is TGCGCCAGCAGCTTGGCAGGGGAGGGGACTGAAGCTTTCTTT. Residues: CASSLAGEGTEAFF.

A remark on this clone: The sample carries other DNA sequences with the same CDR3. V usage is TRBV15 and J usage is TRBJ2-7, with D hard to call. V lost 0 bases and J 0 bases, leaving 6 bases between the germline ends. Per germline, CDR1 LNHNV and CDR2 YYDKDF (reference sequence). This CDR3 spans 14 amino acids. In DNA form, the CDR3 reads TGTGCCACCAGCAGAGATCCGGGCTCCTACGAGCAGTACTTC. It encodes CATSRDPGSYEQYF.

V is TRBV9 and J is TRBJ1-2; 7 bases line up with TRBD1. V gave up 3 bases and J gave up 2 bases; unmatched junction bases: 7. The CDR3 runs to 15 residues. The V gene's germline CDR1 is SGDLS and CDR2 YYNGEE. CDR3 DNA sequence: TGTGCCAGCAGCGGGGACAGTTCCATCAACTATGGCTACACCTTC. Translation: CASSGDSSINYGYTF.

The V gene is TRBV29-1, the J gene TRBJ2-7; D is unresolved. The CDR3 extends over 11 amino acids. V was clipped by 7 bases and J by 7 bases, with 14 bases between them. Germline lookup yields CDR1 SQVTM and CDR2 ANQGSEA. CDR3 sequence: CSGLGSVEQYF. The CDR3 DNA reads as TGCAGCGGTCTCGGTTCGGTGGAGCAGTACTTC.

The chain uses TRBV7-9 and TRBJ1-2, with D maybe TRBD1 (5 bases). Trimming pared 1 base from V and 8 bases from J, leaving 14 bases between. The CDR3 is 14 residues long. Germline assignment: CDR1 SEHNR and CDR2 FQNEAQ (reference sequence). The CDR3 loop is CASSLVTGTRGYTF. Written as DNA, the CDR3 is TGTGCCAGCAGCTTAGTGACCGGGACTCGGGGCTACACCTTC. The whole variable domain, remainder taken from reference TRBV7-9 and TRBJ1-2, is DTGVSQNPRHKITKRGQNVTFRCDPISEHNRLYWYRQTLGQGPEFLTYFQNEAQLEKSRLLSDRFSAERPKGSFSTLEIQRTEQGDSAMYLCASSLVTGTRGYTFGSGTRLTVV.

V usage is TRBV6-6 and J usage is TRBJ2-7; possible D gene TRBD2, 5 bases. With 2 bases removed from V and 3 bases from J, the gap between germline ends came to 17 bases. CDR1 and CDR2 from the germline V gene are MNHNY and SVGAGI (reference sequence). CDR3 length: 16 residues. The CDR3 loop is CASSYDVARAGYEQYF. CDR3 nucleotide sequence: TGTGCCAGCAGTTACGATGTTGCGCGGGCGGGCTACGAGCAGTACTTC.

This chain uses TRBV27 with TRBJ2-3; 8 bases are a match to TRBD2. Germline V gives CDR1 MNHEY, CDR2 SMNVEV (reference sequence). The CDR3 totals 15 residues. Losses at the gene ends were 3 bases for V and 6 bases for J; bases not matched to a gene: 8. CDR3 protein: CASSFIIAGYDTQYF. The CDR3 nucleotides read TGTGCCAGCAGTTTTATAATAGCGGGATACGATACGCAGTATTTT.

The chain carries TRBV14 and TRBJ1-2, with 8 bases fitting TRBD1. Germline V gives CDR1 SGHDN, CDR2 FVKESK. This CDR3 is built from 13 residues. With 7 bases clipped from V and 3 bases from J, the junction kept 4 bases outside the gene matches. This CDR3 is CASNRGSDYGYTF. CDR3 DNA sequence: TGTGCCAGCAACAGGGGGAGTGACTATGGCTACACCTTC.

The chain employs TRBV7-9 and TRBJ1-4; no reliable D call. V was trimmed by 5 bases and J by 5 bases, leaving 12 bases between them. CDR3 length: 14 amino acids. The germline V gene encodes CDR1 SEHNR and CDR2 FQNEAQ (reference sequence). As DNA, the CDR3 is TGTGCCAGCAGCGGTGCCGGGGTAAATGAAAAACTGTTTTTT. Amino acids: CASSGAGVNEKLFF.

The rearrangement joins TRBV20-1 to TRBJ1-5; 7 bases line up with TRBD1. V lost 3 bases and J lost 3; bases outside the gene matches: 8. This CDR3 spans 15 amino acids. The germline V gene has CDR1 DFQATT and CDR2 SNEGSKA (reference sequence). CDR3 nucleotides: TGCAGTGCTAGTAGGGACAGAGAGTTCAATCAGCCCCAGCATTTT. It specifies CSASRDREFNQPQHF.

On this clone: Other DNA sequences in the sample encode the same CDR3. The CDR3 loop is CASNRGGETQYF. CDR3 coding DNA: TGTGCCAGCAATAGGGGTGGCGAGACCCAGTACTTC. The rearrangement uses TRBV9 and TRBJ2-5; weak D call: TRBD1 (5 bases). The CDR3 length is 12 residues. The V gene lost 6 bases and the J gene lost 5 bases, with 11 bases spanning the gap. CDR1 is SGDLS, CDR2 YYNGEE, per germline.

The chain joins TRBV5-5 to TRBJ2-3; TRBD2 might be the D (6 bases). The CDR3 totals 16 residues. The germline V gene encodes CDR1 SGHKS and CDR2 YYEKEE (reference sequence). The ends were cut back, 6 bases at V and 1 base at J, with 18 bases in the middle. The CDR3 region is CASKKGGSGGTDTQYF. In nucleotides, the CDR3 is TGTGCCAGCAAGAAAGGAGGTAGCGGAGGCACAGATACGCAGTATTTT.

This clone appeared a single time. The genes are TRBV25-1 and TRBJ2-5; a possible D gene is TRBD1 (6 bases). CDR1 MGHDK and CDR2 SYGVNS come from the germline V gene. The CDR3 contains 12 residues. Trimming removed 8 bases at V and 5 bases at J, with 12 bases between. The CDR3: CASGRTAETQYF. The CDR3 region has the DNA TGTGCCAGCGGCCGGACAGCCGAGACCCAGTACTTC.

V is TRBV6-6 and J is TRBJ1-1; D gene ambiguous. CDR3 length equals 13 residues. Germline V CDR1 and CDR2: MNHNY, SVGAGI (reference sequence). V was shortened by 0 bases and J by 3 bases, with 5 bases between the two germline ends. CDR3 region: CASSYSRDTEAFF. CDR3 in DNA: TGTGCCAGCAGTTACTCGAGGGACACTGAAGCTTTCTTT.

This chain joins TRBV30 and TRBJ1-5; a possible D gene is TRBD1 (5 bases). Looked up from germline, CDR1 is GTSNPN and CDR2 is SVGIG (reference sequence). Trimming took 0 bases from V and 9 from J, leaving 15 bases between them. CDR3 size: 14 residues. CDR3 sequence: CAWSVGRAPWPQHF. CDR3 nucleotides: TGTGCCTGGAGTGTGGGCAGGGCCCCATGGCCCCAGCATTTT. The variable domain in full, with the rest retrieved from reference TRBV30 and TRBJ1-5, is SQTIHQWPATLVQPVGSPLSLECTVEGTSNPNLYWYRQAAGRGLQLLFYSVGIGQISSEVPQNLSASRPQDRQFILSSKKLLLSDSGFYLCAWSVGRAPWPQHFGDGTRLSIL.

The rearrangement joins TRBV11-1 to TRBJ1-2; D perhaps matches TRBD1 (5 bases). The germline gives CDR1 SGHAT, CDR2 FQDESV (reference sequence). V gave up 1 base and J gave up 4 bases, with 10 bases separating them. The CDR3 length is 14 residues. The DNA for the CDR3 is TGTGCCAGCAGCTTAGGAGGGGAGGCCTATGGCTACACCTTC. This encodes CASSLGGEAYGYTF.

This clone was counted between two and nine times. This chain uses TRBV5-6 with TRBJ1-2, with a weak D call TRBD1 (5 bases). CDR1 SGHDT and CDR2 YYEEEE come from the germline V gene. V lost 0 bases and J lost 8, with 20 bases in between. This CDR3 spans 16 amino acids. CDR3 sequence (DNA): TGTGCCAGCAGCTTGGGACAGATACGATTCGTACAGGGCTACACCTTC. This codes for CASSLGQIRFVQGYTF.

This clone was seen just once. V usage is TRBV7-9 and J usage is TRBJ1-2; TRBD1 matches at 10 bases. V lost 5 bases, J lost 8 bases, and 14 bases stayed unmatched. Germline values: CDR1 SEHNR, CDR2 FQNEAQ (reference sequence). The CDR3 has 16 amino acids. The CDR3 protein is CASSPSTGGRSWGYTF. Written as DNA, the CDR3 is TGTGCCAGCAGCCCATCGACAGGGGGCAGATCGTGGGGCTACACCTTC.